The 27 T cell receptor beta chains in this list originate from one sample, sequenced in a study of blood T cell repertoires in COVID-19. TCRdb's copy holds only in-frame clones and misses some; the assay was immunoSEQ multiplex PCR. The table shows about 200,000 clones, with roughly nine tenths occurring only once. The sequenced sample was peripheral blood. Source of these receptors: a woman aged 45 to 65 with acute or convalescent COVID-19.

J is TRBJ2-2 and V is TRBV5-4; TRBD1 agrees at 8 bases. The CDR3 is 14 amino acids. Trimming took 4 bases from V and 3 from J; bases not matched to a gene: 2. CDR1 and CDR2 (germline): SGHNT, YYREEE (reference sequence). The CDR3 reads CASSVGQDTGELFF. The DNA of the CDR3 is TGTGCCAGCAGCGTGGGACAGGACACCGGGGAGCTGTTTTTT.

The chain is built from TRBV5-1 and TRBJ2-3; D uncertain. CDR3 size: 13 residues. Germline CDR1 SGHRS, CDR2 YFSETQ. V lost 0 bases and J 6 bases, leaving 8 bases between the germline ends. Here the CDR3 DNA reads TGCGCCAGCAGCTTGGGACGCAGGGATACGCAGTATTTT. This sequence encodes CASSLGRRDTQYF.

This rearrangement joins TRBV3-1 (or the pseudogene TRBV3-2) to TRBJ1-2; TRBD1 might be the D (5 bases). The length of the CDR3 is 15 residues. V lost 0 bases to trimming and J lost 2 bases, with 10 bases between them. The germline gives CDR1 LGHDT, CDR2 YNNKEL (reference sequence). The CDR3, as DNA: TGTGCCAGCAGCCAAGATTGGGACTCAAACTATGGCTACACCTTC. Protein sequence: CASSQDWDSNYGYTF.

This rearrangement joins TRBV4-3 to TRBJ2-5; weak D call: TRBD2 (5 bases). This CDR3 spans 15 amino acids. Trimming took off 4 bases at V and 0 bases at J, with 12 bases between the two ends. Germline CDR1 LGHNA, CDR2 YSLEER. The CDR3 sequence is CASSLDRGYQETQYF. The CDR3 nucleotides are TGCGCCAGCAGCCTAGATAGAGGGTACCAAGAGACCCAGTACTTC.

The chain has TRBV18 and TRBJ2-5; TRBD2 matches at 7 bases. The V gene's germline CDR1 is KGHSH and CDR2 LQKENI. Unmatched junction bases numbered 6, after V lost 3 bases and J lost 2 bases. The CDR3 loop spans 15 amino acids. The CDR3 sequence is CASSPDSSGQETQYF. In nucleotides, the CDR3 is TGTGCCAGCTCACCTGATAGTAGCGGGCAAGAGACCCAGTACTTC.

V is TRBV19 and J is TRBJ1-1; possible D gene TRBD1, 6 bases. Trimming took 8 bases from V and 3 from J, leaving 19 bases between them. Germline CDR1 and CDR2: LNHDA and SQIVND (reference sequence). The CDR3 spans 15 residues. This CDR3 is CASQLFRGAHTEAFF. The CDR3 nucleotides are TGTGCCAGTCAACTTTTCCGGGGGGCACACACTGAAGCTTTCTTT.

This chain links TRBV9 with TRBJ1-4; weak D call: TRBD1 (5 bases). This CDR3 is built from 11 residues. V lost 3 bases and J lost 12, with 9 bases in between. Germline V lookup: CDR1 SGDLS, CDR2 YYNGEE. This chain's CDR3 is CASSATGELFF. The DNA of the CDR3 is TGTGCCAGCAGCGCCACAGGAGAACTGTTTTTT.

V and J are TRBV24-1 and TRBJ2-3; possibly TRBD2 for D (5 bases). The ends were cut back, 1 base at V and 3 bases at J, with 13 bases in the middle. This CDR3 comprises 16 residues. Germline lookup yields CDR1 KGHDR and CDR2 SFDVKD. This chain's CDR3 is CATSDFDAGGTDTQYF. CDR3 sequence (DNA): TGTGCCACCAGTGATTTTGACGCCGGCGGGACAGATACGCAGTATTTT.

The sample holds one count of this clone. The V gene is TRBV9, the J gene TRBJ2-1, with D perhaps matching TRBD1 (5 bases). Trimming removed 2 bases from V and 0 bases from J, with 9 bases in between. The CDR3 loop spans 15 amino acids. Germline V gene sequence: CDR1 SGDLS, CDR2 YYNGEE. CDR3 protein: CASSVTGDSYNEQFF. The CDR3 region has the DNA TGTGCCAGCAGCGTTACAGGAGACTCCTACAATGAGCAGTTCTTC.

The rearrangement uses TRBV4-3 and TRBJ2-3, with 7 bases fitting TRBD2. Germline CDR1 reads LGHNA; CDR2 reads YSLEER. V lost 2 bases to trimming and J lost 2 bases; unmatched junction nucleotides: 4. The length of the CDR3 is 15 residues. The CDR3 sequence is CASSQTRDYTDTQYF. The CDR3, as DNA: TGCGCCAGCAGCCAAACCCGGGACTACACAGATACGCAGTATTTT.

The gene calls are TRBV27 and TRBJ1-4; tentative D call: TRBD1 (6 bases). CDR3 length: 21 residues. V was pared by 6 bases and J by 0 bases, with 29 bases between. CDR1 and CDR2 from the germline V gene are MNHEY and SMNVEV (reference sequence). CDR3 in DNA: TGTGCCAGCAGCCTATATAACCAAGGGGGTCTTGGGCCGACAACTAATGAAAAACTGTTTTTT. Translated: CASSLYNQGGLGPTTNEKLFF.

The chain is built from TRBV6-2 or TRBV6-3 and TRBJ2-1; possible D gene TRBD2, 5 bases. The V and J ends lost 0 bases and 12 bases respectively, with 9 bases between them. Germline V gene data show CDR1 as MNHEY and CDR2 as SVGEGT. CDR3 length: 12 amino acids. As DNA, the CDR3 is TGTGCCAGCAGTTACTCGAGGAGGTGGCAGTTCTTC. Its translation is CASSYSRRWQFF.

The V call is TRBV6-5, the J call TRBJ1-5; TRBD1 might be the D (6 bases). The CDR3 has 14 amino acids. V lost 6 bases and J lost 4, with 13 bases in between. Germline CDR1 reads MNHEY; CDR2 reads SVGAGI. This chain's CDR3 is CASRLTGSNQPQHF. The CDR3 DNA follows: TGTGCCAGCAGATTGACAGGATCTAATCAGCCCCAGCATTTT.

The chain joins TRBV18 to TRBJ1-1; the D is unclear. The CDR3 has 16 residues. Germline lookup yields CDR1 KGHSH and CDR2 LQKENI. V lost 3 bases, J lost 0 bases, and 14 bases lay in between. CDR3 nucleotide sequence: TGTGCCAGCTCACCGATGGAACGGGGTATGAACACTGAAGCTTTCTTT. Its protein product is CASSPMERGMNTEAFF.

A word on this clone: The identical CDR3 is also encoded by other nucleotide sequences in the sample. This chain links TRBV6-1 with TRBJ2-5, with D hard to call. The CDR3 runs 12 residues. CDR1 is MNHNS and CDR2 is SASEGT in the germline V gene. V was pared by 0 bases and J by 5 bases, with 4 bases between. CDR3 coding DNA: TGTGCCAGCAGTGAAGCTGAGGAGACCCAGTACTTC. Residues: CASSEAEETQYF.

J is TRBJ2-1 and V is TRBV5-4; 7 nucleotides agree with TRBD2. V gave up 0 bases and J gave up 4 bases; unmatched junction bases: 4. The CDR3 is 15 amino acids. Germline lookup yields CDR1 SGHNT and CDR2 YYREEE (reference sequence). For the CDR3, the DNA is TGTGCCAGCAGCTTGGTGAGCGGGGCTTACAATGAGCAGTTCTTC. This translates into CASSLVSGAYNEQFF.

This clone has just a few counts. The V gene is TRBV19, the J gene TRBJ1-2; D possibly corresponds to TRBD1 (5 bases). The V end lost 3 bases, the J end lost 7 bases, and 12 bases lay between the germline ends. CDR1 is LNHDA and CDR2 is SQIVND in the germline V gene (reference sequence). The CDR3 is made up of 13 amino acids. The CDR3 region has the DNA TGTGCCAGTAGTATTCTTGACAGAAGTGGCTACACCTTC. This translates into CASSILDRSGYTF.

The chain joins TRBV11-3 to TRBJ2-2; D possibly corresponds to TRBD2 (6 bases). V was trimmed by 4 bases and J by 7 bases, leaving 13 bases between them. Germline loops: CDR1 SGHNT, CDR2 YENEEA. CDR3 length equals 14 residues. The CDR3 here is CASSSRLRGGELFF. CDR3 bases: TGTGCCAGCAGCTCCCGCTTGCGGGGCGGGGAGCTGTTTTTT.

The CDR3 DNA reads TGTGCCAGCAGTTACGGGGCAGGGGGGTACCACGAGCAGTACTTC. Amino acids: CASSYGAGGYHEQYF. The chain recombines TRBV6-2 or TRBV6-3 with TRBJ2-7; perhaps TRBD1 as D (7 bases). V gave up 2 bases and J gave up 5 bases, with 16 bases separating them. The CDR3 length is 15 residues. In germline, CDR1 is MNHEY, CDR2 SVGEGT.

The J gene is TRBJ2-1, the V gene TRBV12-5; TRBD2 agrees at 7 bases. Germline lookup yields CDR1 LGHNT and CDR2 FRNRAP. The CDR3 is made up of 14 amino acids. The ends lost 4 bases at V and 6 bases at J; junction bases unmatched: 6. The CDR3 DNA reads as TGTGCTAGTGGTTCCTGGGGAGGGTTCAATGAGCAGTTCTTC. It specifies CASGSWGGFNEQFF.

The chain is built from TRBV6-5 and TRBJ1-1; D unclear. Germline V gene sequence: CDR1 MNHEY, CDR2 SVGAGI. With 8 bases removed from V and 5 bases from J, the gap between germline ends came to 15 bases. The length of the CDR3 is 13 residues. CDR3 loop: CASVIRYRTEAFF. Here the CDR3 DNA reads TGTGCCAGCGTTATAAGATACCGGACTGAAGCTTTCTTT.

The CDR3 DNA reads as TGTGCCAGCAGCTTGAATCTCCGTCAGGGAGGCGAGCAGTACTTC. As protein: CASSLNLRQGGEQYF. V and J are TRBV5-5 and TRBJ2-7, with D tentatively TRBD2 (6 bases). Trimming cost V 1 base and J 6 bases, with 17 bases left between them. Germline-derived CDR1 and CDR2 are SGHKS and YYEKEE (reference sequence). This CDR3 has 15 amino acids.

The CDR3 DNA reads TGTGCCAGCAGCTCGCTAGCTCGCACAGATACGCAGTATTTT. It is translated as CASSSLARTDTQYF. The chain recombines TRBV5-4 with TRBJ2-3, with D perhaps matching TRBD2 (5 bases). From germline, CDR1 is SGHNT and CDR2 YYREEE (reference sequence). CDR3 length: 14 amino acids. V lost 3 bases to trimming and J lost 1 base, with 9 bases between them.

The chain recombines TRBV2 with TRBJ2-7; perhaps TRBD1 as D (6 bases). This CDR3 has 15 amino acids. Per the germline V gene, CDR1 is SNHLY and CDR2 is FYNNEI. V was shortened by 6 bases and J by 2 bases, with 17 bases between the two germline ends. CDR3 DNA sequence: TGTGCCAGCAGCGGGGAATGGGACACCCCCTACGAGCAGTACTTC. Translation gives CASSGEWDTPYEQYF.

The chain joins TRBV6-5 to TRBJ2-7; D call uncertain. V lost 4 bases and J 3 bases, leaving 10 bases between the germline ends. In germline, CDR1 is MNHEY, CDR2 SVGAGI. The length of the CDR3 is 13 residues. The CDR3 loop is CASSFASGYEQYF. The CDR3 DNA reads as TGTGCCAGCAGTTTTGCCTCAGGCTACGAGCAGTACTTC.

This chain connects TRBV30 to TRBJ1-5, with 7 bases that match TRBD1. The CDR3 runs 15 residues. After removal of 2 bases from V and 3 bases from J, the junction contained 7 bases not matched to a gene. Germline assignment: CDR1 GTSNPN and CDR2 SVGIG (reference sequence). CDR3 sequence (DNA): TGTGCCTGGAGTCCGACAGGGAGTTCCAATCAGCCCCAGCATTTT. It codes for CAWSPTGSSNQPQHF.

The chain's CDR3 is CASSQFSGGFGPLYEQYF. In nucleotides, the CDR3 is TGCGCCAGCAGCCAATTTAGCGGGGGGTTTGGGCCCCTCTACGAGCAGTACTTC. The J gene is TRBJ2-7, the V gene TRBV4-3; 10 bases agree with TRBD2. Germline lookup yields CDR1 LGHNA and CDR2 YSLEER. With 2 bases clipped from V and 3 bases from J, the junction kept 13 bases outside the gene matches. CDR3 length: 18 residues.